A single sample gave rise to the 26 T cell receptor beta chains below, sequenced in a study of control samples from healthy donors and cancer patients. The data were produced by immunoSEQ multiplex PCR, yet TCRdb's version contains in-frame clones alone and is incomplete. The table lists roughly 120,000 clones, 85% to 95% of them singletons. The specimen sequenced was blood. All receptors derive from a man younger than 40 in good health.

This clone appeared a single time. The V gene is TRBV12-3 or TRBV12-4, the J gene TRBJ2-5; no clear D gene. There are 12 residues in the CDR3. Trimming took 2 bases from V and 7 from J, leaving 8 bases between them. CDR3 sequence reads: CASSLSGGTQYF. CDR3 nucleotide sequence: TGTGCCAGCAGTTTATCGGGTGGGACCCAGTACTTC.

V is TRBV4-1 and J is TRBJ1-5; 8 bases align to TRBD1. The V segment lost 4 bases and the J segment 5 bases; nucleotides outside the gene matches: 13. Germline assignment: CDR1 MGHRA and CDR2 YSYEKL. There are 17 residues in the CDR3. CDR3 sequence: CASSLHIQGAQDQPQHF. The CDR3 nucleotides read TGCGCCAGCAGCCTCCACATTCAGGGGGCTCAAGATCAGCCCCAGCATTTT.

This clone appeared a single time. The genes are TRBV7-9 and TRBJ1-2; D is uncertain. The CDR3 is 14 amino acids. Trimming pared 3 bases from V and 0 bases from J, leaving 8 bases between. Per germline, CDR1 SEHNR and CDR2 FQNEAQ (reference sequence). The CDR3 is CASSFPQANYGYTF. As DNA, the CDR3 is TGTGCCAGCAGCTTCCCCCAGGCTAACTATGGCTACACCTTC.

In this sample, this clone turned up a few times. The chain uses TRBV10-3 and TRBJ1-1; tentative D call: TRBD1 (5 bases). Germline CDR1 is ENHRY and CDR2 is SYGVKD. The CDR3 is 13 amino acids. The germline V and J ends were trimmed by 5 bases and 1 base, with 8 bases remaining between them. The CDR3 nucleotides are TGTGCCATCAGTAAGGGGTCGAACACTGAAGCTTTCTTT. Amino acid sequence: CAISKGSNTEAFF.

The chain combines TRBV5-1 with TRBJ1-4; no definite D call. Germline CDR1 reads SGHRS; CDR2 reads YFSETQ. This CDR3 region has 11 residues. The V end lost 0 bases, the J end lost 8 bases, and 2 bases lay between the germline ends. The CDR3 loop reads CASSLGEKLFF. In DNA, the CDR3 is TGCGCCAGCAGCTTGGGGGAAAAACTGTTTTTT.

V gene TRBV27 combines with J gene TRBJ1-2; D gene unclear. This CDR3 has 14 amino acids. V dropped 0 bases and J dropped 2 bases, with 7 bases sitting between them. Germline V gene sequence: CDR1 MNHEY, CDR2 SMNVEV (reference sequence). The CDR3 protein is CASSLSGTNYGYTF. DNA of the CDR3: TGTGCCAGCAGTTTATCGGGAACGAACTATGGCTACACCTTC.

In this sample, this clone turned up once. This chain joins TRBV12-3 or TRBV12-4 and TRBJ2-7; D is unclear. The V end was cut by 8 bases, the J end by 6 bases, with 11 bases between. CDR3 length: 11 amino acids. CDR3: CASGWGIEQYF. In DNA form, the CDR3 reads TGTGCCAGCGGCTGGGGAATCGAGCAGTACTTC.

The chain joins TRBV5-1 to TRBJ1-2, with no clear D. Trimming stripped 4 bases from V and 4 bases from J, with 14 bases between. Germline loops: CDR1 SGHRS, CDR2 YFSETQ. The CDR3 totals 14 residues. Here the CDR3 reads CASSPVTKGYGYTF. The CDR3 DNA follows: TGCGCCAGCAGCCCGGTTACCAAGGGCTATGGCTACACCTTC.

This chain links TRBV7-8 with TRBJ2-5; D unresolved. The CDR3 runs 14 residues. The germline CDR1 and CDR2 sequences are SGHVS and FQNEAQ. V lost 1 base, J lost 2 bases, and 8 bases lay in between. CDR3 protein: CASSLGRLQETQYF. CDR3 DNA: TGTGCCAGCAGCTTAGGAAGGTTACAAGAGACCCAGTACTTC. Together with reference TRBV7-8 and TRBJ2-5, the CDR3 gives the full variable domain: GAGVSQSPRYKVAKRGQDVALRCDPISGHVSLFWYQQALGQGPEFLTYFQNEAQLDKSGLPSDRFFAERPEGSVSTLKIQRTQQEDSAVYLCASSLGRLQETQYFGPGTRLLVL.

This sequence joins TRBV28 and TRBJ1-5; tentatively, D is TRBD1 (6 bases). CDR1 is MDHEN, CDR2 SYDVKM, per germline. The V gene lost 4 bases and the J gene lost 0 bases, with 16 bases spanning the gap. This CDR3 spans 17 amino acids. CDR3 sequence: CASSSALGGFSNQPQHF. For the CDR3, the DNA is TGTGCCAGCAGTTCCGCCCTCGGGGGCTTTAGCAATCAGCCCCAGCATTTT.

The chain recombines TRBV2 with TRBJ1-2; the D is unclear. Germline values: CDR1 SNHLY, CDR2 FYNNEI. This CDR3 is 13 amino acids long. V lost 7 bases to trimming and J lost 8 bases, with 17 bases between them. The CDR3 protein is CASTLGRLKGYTF. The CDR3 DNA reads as TGTGCCAGCACCCTCGGAAGGCTGAAGGGCTACACCTTC. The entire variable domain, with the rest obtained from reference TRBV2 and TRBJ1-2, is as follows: EPEVTQTPSHQVTQMGQEVILRCVPISNHLYFYWYRQILGQKVEFLVSFYNNEISEKSEIFDDQFSVERPDGSNFTLKIRSTKLEDSAMYFCASTLGRLKGYTFGSGTRLTVV.

CDR3: CASQGQTLEYEQYF. The CDR3 DNA sequence: TGTGCCAGCCAAGGACAGACCCTCGAGTACGAGCAGTACTTC. The chain recombines TRBV28 with TRBJ2-5; TRBD1 might be the D (6 bases). The J call is in doubt because the DNA end fits TRBJ2-7 better. Germline CDR1 MDHEN, CDR2 SYDVKM. This CDR3 spans 14 amino acids.

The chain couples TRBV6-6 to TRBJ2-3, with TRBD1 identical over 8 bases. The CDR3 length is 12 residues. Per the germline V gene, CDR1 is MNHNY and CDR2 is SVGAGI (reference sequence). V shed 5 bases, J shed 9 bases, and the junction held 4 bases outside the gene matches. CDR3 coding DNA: TGTGCCAGCAGTGCGACAGGGGAGACGCAGTATTTT. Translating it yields CASSATGETQYF.

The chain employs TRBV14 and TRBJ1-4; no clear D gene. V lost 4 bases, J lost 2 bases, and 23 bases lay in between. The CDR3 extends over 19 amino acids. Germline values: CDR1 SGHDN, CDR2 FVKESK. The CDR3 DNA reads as TGTGCCAGCAGCCCCCGGCCTCTCCTGCGTTCTTCGACTAATGAAAAACTGTTTTTT. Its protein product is CASSPRPLLRSSTNEKLFF.

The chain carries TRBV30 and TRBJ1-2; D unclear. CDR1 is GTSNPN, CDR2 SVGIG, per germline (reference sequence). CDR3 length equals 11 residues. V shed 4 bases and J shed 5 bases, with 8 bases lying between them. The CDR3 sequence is CAWTEGYGYTF. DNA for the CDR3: TGTGCCTGGACCGAGGGTTATGGCTACACCTTC.

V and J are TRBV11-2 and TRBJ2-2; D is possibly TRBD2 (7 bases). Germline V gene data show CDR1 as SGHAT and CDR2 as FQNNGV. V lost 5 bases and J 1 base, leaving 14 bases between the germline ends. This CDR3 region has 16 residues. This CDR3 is CASSRGRGRNTGELFF. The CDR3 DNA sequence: TGTGCCAGCAGCCGAGGGAGGGGGAGGAACACCGGGGAGCTGTTTTTT.

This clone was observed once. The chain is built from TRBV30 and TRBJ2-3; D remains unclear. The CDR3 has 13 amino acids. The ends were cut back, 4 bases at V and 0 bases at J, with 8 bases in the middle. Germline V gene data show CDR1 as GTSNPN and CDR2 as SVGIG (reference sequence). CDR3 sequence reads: CAWMGSSTDTQYF. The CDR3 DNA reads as TGTGCCTGGATGGGGTCTAGCACAGATACGCAGTATTTT.

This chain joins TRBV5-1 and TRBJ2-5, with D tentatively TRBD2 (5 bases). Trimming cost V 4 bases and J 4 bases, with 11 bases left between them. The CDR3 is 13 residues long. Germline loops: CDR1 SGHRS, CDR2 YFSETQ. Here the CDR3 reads CASSPRAGETQYF. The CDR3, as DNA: TGCGCCAGCAGCCCGAGGGCTGGAGAGACCCAGTACTTC.

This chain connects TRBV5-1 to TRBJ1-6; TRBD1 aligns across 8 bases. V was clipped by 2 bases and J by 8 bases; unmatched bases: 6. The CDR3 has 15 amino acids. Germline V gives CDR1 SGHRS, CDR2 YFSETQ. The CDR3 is CASSFEVQGDSPLHF. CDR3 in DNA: TGCGCCAGCAGCTTTGAGGTACAGGGGGATTCACCCCTCCACTTT.

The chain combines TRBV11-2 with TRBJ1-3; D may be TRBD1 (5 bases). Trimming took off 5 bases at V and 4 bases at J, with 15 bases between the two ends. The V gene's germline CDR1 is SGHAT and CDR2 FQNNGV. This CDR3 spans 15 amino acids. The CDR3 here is CASSLLTVRGNTIYF. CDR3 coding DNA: TGTGCCAGCAGCCTATTGACAGTAAGAGGAAACACCATATATTTT.

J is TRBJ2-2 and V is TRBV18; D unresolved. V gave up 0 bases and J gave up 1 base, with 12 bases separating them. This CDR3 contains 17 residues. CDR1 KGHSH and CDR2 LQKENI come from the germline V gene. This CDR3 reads CASSPPQPDGNTGELFF. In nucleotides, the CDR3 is TGTGCCAGCTCACCACCTCAACCTGACGGGAACACCGGGGAGCTGTTTTTT.

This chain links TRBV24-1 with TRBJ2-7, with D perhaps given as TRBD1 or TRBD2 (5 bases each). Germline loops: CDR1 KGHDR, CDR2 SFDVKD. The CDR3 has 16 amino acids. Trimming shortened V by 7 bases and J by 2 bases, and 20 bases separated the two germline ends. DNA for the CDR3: TGTGCCACCAGCAGCGCCCGGGACGGCCGAACCTACGAGCAGTACGTC. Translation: CATSSARDGRTYEQYV.

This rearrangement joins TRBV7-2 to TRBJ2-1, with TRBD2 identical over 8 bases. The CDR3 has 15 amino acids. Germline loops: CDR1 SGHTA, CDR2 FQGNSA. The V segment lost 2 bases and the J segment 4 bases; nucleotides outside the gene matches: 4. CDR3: CASSLYGGAYNEQFF. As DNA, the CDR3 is TGTGCCAGCAGCTTATACGGGGGGGCGTACAATGAGCAGTTCTTC.

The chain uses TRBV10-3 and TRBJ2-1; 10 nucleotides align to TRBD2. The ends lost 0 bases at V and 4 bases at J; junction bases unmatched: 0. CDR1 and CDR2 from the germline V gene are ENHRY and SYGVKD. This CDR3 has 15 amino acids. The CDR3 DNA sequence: TGTGCCATCAGTGAGTCGGGACTAGCGTACAATGAGCAGTTCTTC. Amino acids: CAISESGLAYNEQFF.

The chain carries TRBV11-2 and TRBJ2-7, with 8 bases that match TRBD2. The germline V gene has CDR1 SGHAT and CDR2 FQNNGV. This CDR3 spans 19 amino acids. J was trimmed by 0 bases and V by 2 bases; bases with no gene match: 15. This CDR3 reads CASSLRSTSGGFYSYEQYF. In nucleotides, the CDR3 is TGTGCCAGCAGCTTAAGATCGACAAGCGGGGGCTTCTACTCCTACGAGCAGTACTTC.

The CDR3 DNA follows: TGTGCCAGCAGCCCCCTAGCGGGGGGCACCTACAATGAGCAGTTCTTC. This codes for CASSPLAGGTYNEQFF. V gene TRBV6-4 combines with J gene TRBJ2-1; TRBD2 matches at 11 bases. The germline gives CDR1 MRHNA, CDR2 SNTAGT. J lost 2 bases, V lost 6 bases, and 6 bases had no gene match. The CDR3 has 16 amino acids.